This paragraph reports one TCR beta chain. The table came from immunoSEQ multiplex PCR; TCRdb's copy has only in-frame clones and leaves some out. This sample has tens of thousands of clones, with 94% found just once. CDR3 size: 13 residues. Germline CDR1 SNHLY, CDR2 FYNNEI. With 8 bases removed from V and 6 bases from J, the gap between germline ends came to 16 bases. These data belong to a study of technical replicates of blood from a handful of donors. Material: T cells isolated from PBMCs. The rearrangement uses TRBV2 and TRBJ1-1; no definite D call. This sequence originates from a human donor in good health. In nucleotides, the CDR3 is TGTGCCAGCGCCCCCCTGCCGAGGGCTGAAGCTTTCTTT. Its protein is CASAPLPRAEAFF.